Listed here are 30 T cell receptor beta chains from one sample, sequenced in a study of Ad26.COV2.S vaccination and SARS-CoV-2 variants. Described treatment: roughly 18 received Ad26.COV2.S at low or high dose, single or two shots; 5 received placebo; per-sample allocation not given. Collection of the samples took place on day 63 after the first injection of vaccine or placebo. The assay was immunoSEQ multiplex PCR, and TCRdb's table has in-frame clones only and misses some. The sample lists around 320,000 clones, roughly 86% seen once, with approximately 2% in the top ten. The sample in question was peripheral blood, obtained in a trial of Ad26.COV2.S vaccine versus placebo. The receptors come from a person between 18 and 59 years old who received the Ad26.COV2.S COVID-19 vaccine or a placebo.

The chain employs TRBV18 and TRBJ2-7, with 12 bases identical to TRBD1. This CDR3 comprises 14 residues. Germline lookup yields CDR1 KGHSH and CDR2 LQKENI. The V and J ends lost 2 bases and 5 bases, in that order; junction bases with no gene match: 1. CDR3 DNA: TGTGCCAGCTCACCAGGGACAGGGGGCGACGAGCAGTACTTC. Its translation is CASSPGTGGDEQYF.

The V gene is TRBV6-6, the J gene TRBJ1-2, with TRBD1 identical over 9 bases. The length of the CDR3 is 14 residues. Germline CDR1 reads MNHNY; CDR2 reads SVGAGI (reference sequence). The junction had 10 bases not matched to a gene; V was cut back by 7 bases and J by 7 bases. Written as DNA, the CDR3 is TGTGCCAGCACCAGGACAGGGGATGGTTCTGGCTACACCTTC. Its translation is CASTRTGDGSGYTF.

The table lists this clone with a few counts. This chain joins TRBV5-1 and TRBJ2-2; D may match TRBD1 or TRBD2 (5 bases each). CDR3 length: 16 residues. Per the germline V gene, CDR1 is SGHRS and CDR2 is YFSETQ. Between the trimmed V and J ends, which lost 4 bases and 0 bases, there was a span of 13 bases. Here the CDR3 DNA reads TGCGCCAGCAGCCTGGTTGGGGGTTCGAACACCGGGGAGCTGTTTTTT. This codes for CASSLVGGSNTGELFF. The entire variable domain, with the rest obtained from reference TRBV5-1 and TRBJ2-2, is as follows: KAGVTQTPRYLIKTRGQQVTLSCSPISGHRSVSWYQQTPGQGLQFLFEYFSETQRNKGNFPGRFSGRQFSNSRSEMNVSTLELGDSALYLCASSLVGGSNTGELFFGEGSRLTVL.

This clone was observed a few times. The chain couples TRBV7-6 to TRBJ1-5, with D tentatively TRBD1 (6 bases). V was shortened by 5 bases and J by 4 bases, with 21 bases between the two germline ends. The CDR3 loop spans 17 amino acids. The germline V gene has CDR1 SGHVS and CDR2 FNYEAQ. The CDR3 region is CASSPLQGMFPNQPQHF. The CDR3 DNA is TGTGCCAGCAGCCCCTTACAGGGAATGTTTCCAAATCAGCCCCAGCATTTT.

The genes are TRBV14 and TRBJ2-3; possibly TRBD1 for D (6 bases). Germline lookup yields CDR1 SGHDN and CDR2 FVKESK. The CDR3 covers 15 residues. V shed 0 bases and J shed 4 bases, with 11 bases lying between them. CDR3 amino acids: CASSQESTGPDTQYF. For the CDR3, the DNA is TGTGCCAGCAGCCAAGAGTCGACAGGCCCAGATACGCAGTATTTT. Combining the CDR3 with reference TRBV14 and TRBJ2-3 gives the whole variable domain EAGVTQFPSHSVIEKGQTVTLRCDPISGHDNLYWYRRVMGKEIKFLLHFVKESKQDESGMPNNRFLAERTGGTYSTLKVQPAELEDSGVYFCASSQESTGPDTQYFGPGTRLTVL.

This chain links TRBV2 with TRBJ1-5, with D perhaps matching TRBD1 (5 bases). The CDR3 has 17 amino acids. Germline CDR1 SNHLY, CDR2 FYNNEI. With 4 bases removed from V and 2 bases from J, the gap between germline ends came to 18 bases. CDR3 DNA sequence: TGTGCCAGCAGTGCGGGGGGAGGGGTAGGTCGCAATCAGCCCCAGCATTTT. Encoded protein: CASSAGGGVGRNQPQHF.

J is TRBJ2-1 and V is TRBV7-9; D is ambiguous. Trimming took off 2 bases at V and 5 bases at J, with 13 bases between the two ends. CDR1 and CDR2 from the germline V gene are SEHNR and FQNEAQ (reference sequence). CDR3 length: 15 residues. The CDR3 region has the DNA TGTGCCAGCAGCTTACACTGGGCAGAGAACAATGAGCAGTTCTTC. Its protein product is CASSLHWAENNEQFF.

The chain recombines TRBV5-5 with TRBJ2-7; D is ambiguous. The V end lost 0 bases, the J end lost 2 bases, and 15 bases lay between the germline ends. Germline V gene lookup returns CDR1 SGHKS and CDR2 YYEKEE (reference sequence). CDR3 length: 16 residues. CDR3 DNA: TGTGCCAGCAGCTTGGATGAAAGTCGCCCCCCCTACGAGCAGTACTTC. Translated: CASSLDESRPPYEQYF.

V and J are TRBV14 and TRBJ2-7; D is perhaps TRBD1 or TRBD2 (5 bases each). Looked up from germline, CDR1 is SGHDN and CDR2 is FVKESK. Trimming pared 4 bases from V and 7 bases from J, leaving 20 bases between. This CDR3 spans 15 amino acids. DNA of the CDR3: TGTGCCAGCAGCCCTCCGGGGCGGTTCGCCCGGGAGCAGTACTTC. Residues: CASSPPGRFAREQYF.

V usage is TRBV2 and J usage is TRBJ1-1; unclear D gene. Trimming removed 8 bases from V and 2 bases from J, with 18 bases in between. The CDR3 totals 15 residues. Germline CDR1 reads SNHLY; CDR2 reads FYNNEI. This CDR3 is CASGDPVEGNTEAFF. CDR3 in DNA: TGTGCCAGCGGCGACCCAGTGGAGGGAAACACTGAAGCTTTCTTT.

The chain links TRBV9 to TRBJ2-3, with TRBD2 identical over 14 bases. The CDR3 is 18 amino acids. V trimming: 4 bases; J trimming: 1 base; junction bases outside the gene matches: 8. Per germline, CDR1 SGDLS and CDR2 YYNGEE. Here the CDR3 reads CASSPTSGGVGGTDTQYF. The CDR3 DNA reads TGTGCCAGCAGCCCGACTAGCGGGGGGGTCGGCGGCACAGATACGCAGTATTTT.

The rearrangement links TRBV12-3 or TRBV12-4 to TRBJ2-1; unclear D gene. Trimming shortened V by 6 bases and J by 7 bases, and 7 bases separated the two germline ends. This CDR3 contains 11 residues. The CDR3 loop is CASSQLNEQFF. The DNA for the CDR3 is TGTGCCAGCAGCCAGCTAAATGAGCAGTTCTTC.

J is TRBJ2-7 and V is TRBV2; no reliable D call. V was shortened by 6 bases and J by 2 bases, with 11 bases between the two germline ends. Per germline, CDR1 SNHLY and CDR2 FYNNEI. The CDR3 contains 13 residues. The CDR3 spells CASREIPPYEQYF. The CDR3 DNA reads TGTGCCAGCAGGGAGATTCCCCCCTACGAGCAGTACTTC.

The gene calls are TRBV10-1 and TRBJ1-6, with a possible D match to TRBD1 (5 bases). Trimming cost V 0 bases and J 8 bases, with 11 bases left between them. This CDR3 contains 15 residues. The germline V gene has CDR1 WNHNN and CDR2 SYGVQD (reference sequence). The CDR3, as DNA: TGCGCCAGCAGTGAGTCGACAGCTGTGGATTCACCCCTCCACTTT. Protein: CASSESTAVDSPLHF.

The CDR3 nucleotides read TGTGCCAGCAGCCAACCAGGTCCGAACACTGAAGCTTTCTTT. As protein: CASSQPGPNTEAFF. V is TRBV3-1 (or the pseudogene TRBV3-2) and J is TRBJ1-1; D unresolved. V lost 2 bases to trimming and J lost 1 base, with 8 bases between them. The CDR3 length is 14 residues. Germline assignment: CDR1 LGHDT and CDR2 YNNKEL (reference sequence).

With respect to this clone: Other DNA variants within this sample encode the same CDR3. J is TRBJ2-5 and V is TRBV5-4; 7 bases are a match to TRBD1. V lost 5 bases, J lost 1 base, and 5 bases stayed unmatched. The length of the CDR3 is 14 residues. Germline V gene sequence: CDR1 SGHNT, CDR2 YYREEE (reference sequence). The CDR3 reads CASSPGGSQETQYF. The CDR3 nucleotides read TGTGCCAGCAGTCCAGGGGGATCCCAAGAGACCCAGTACTTC.

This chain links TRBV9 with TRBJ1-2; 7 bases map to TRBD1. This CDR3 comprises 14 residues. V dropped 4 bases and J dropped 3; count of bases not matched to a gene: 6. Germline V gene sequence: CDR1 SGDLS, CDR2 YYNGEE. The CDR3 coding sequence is TGTGCCAGCAGCCACAGGACAGGATACTATGGCTACACCTTC. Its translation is CASSHRTGYYGYTF.

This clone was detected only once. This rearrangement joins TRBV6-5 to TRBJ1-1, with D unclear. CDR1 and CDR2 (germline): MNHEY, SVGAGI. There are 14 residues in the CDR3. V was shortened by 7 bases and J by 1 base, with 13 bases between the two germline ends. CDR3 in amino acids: CASTQDTSNTEAFF. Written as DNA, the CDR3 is TGTGCCAGCACCCAAGATACCTCGAACACTGAAGCTTTCTTT.

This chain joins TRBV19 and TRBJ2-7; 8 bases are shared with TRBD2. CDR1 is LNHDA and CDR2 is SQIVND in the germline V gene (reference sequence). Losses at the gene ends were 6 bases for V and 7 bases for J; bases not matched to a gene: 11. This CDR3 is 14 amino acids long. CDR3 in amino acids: CASRTSGHVIEQYF. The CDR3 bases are TGTGCCAGTAGAACTAGCGGACATGTTATTGAGCAGTACTTC.

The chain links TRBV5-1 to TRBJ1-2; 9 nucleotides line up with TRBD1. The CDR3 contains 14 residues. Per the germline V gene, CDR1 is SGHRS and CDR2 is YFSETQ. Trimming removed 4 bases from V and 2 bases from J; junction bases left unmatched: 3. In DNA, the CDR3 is TGCGCCAGCAGCGCGACAGGGGGAAACTATGGCTACACCTTC. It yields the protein CASSATGGNYGYTF.

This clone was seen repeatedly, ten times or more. The CDR3: CASSQDSQPSNQPQHF. CDR3 coding DNA: TGCGCCAGCAGCCAAGATAGTCAGCCTAGCAATCAGCCCCAGCATTTT. The V gene is TRBV4-1, the J gene TRBJ1-5; D remains unclear. The CDR3 contains 16 residues. Trimming cost V 0 bases and J 0 bases, with 9 bases left between them. Germline V lookup: CDR1 MGHRA, CDR2 YSYEKL.

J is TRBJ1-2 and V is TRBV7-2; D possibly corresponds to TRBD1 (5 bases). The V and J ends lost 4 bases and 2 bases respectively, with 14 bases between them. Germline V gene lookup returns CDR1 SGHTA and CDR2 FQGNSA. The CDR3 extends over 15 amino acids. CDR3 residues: CASSSKGAENYGYTF. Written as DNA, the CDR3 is TGTGCCAGCAGCTCTAAAGGGGCAGAGAACTATGGCTACACCTTC. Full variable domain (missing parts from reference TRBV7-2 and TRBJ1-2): GAGVSQSPSNKVTEKGKDVELRCDPISGHTALYWYRQSLGQGLEFLIYFQGNSAPDKSGLPSDRFSAERTGGSVSTLTIQRTQQEDSAVYLCASSSKGAENYGYTFGSGTRLTVV.

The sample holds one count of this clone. In nucleotides, the CDR3 is TGTGCCAGCACGGTCGGATGGAACACCGGGGAGCTGTTTTTT. Protein product: CASTVGWNTGELFF. This chain uses TRBV6-5 with TRBJ2-2; D gene ambiguous. The CDR3 sequence is 14 residues long. Germline V gene lookup returns CDR1 MNHEY and CDR2 SVGAGI. V lost 7 bases to trimming and J lost 1 base, with 10 bases between them.

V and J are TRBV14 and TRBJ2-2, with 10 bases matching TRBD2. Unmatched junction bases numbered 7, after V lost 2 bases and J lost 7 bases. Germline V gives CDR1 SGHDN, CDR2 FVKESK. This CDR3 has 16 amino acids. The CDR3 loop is CASSQQRGGQIGELFF. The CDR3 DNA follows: TGTGCCAGCAGCCAACAGCGGGGGGGCCAAATCGGGGAGCTGTTTTTT.

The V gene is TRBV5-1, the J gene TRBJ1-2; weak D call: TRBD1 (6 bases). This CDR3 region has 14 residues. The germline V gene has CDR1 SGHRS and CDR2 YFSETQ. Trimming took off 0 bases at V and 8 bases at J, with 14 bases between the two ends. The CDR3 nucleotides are TGCGCCAGCAGCTTGGATGGGGGGCGGTTGGGCTACACCTTC. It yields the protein CASSLDGGRLGYTF.

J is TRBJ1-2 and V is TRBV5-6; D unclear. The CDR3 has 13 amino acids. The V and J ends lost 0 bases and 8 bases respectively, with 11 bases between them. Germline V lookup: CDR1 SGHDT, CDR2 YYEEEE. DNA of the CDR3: TGTGCCAGCAGCTTGGTCGTCGCGGGGGGCTACACCTTC. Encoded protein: CASSLVVAGGYTF.

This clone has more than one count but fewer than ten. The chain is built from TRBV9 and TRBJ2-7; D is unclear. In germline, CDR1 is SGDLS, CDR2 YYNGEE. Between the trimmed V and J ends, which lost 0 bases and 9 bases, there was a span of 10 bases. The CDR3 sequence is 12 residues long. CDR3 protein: CASSVGNGRQYF. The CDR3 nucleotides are TGTGCCAGCAGCGTAGGTAATGGTCGGCAGTACTTC.

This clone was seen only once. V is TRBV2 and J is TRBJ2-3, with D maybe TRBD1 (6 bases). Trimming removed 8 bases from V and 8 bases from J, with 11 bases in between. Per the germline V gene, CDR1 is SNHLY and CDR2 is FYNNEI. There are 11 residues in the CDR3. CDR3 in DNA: TGTGCCAGCCTAAGACAGGCTACGCAGTATTTT. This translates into CASLRQATQYF.

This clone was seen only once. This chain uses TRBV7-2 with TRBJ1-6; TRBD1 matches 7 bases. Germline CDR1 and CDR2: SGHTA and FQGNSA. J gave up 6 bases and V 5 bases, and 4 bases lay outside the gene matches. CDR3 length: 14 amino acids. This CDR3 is CASSQTGSNSPLHF. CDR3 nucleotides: TGTGCCAGCAGCCAGACAGGGTCTAATTCACCCCTCCACTTT.

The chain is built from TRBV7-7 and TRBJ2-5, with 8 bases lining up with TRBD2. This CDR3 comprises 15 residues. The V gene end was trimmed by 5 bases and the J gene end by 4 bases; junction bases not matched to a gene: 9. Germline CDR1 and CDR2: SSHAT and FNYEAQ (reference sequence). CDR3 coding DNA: TGTGCCAGCAGCCCCTCGAGCGGGGGAGGAGAGACCCAGTACTTC. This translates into CASSPSSGGGETQYF. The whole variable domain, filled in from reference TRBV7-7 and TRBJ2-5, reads GAGVSQSPRYKVTKRGQDVTLRCDPISSHATLYWYQQALGQGPEFLTYFNYEAQPDKSGLPSDRFSAERPEGSISTLTIQRTEQRDSAMYRCASSPSSGGGETQYFGPGTRLLVL.